The present T cell receptor beta chain was sequenced within a study of blood T cell repertoires in COVID-19 (dated by TCRdb to 2019 to 2021). Regarding the study in general: Samples covering the acute and convalescent phases of COVID-19 were provided by collaborators in the United States, Italy and Spain. The dataset comprised deeply sampled blood TCRbeta repertoires from subjects exposed to, actively infected with, or recovered from COVID-19. The prospective study material was composed of cDNA or gDNA derived from T cells, B-cell-depleted T cells, or PBMCs. Where available, HLA class I and class II types were obtained from metadata supplied by the sample provider rather than from assay-based typing. Samples were obtained from the ongoing ImmuneRACE study (first 160 participants) and from over 1,000 subjects provided by 6 global collaborators. A freely available public database, intended as a resource for researchers studying the immune response to SARS-CoV-2, is where the repertoires were released. Nearly every sample came with metadata listing a de-identified subject ID, COVID-19 status, age in years and sex.

Paper-wide results and their limitations: How much clinical and demographic metadata was included differed by source and by participant, and the metadata was provided uncurated.

Regarding this clone: Its antigen is currently not known. No clone much larger than this one lies a single base away; base qualities are absent.

One collaborating source in Seattle enrolled patients during active infection and followed them longitudinally through the course of disease. Each collaborating institution followed its own protocols to collect whole blood in K2EDTA tubes. Collaborator samples were shipped for TCRbeta analysis as frozen whole blood, isolated PBMCs, or DNA extracted from either sample type. The immunoSEQ Assay, a bias-controlled multiplex PCR, was used to amplify TCRbeta CDR3 regions from genomic DNA. As for the authors' bioinformatics: Within the assay, amplification of reference gene primers was used to estimate how many nucleated cells each sample contained. Sequence reads were collapsed and filtered to measure the absolute abundance of every unique TCRbeta CDR3 rearrangement. For each sample, productive Simpson clonality was calculated by taking the square root of Simpson's diversity index across productive rearrangements. The immuneACCESS repertoire file appears here via TCRdb, limited to in-frame rearrangements. These files lack a portion of the clones; in checked studies, under half of the deficit traces to unresolved V genes, and the cause of the others is not known. Clone size and V and J calls were adopted from that table, with D and trimming inferred from the DNA. The sample includes under 400,000 clones, with 90% observed a single time. The ten largest make up 2.9% of the sample.

At the junction V is shortened by 2 bases and J by 3 bases; bases outside the gene matches: 7. From cysteine to phenylalanine, the CDR3 is 15 amino acids long. Just the 45-base CDR3 DNA is kept, in frame starting at base 1. Sequences SGHRS (CDR1) and YFSETQ (CDR2) are obtained from the germline V gene. This chain is built from TRBV5-1 and TRBJ1-2; the junction holds 7 bases that match TRBD1. This clonotype was sampled from a woman aged 25 to 39 with COVID-19, enrolled during active disease. Sequencing input: peripheral blood. The DNA sequence is as follows: TGCGCCAGCAGCTTAACAGGGGTTTTGGACTATGGCTACACCTTC. It specifies CASSLTGVLDYGYTF.